One and the same sample provided the 8 T cell receptor beta chains below, sequenced in a study of blood T cells in healthy people across ages. A second 7 to 11 cycle PCR used barcoded and J-beta primers. TCRdb called the 5' RACE reads again in MiXCR, with one record for every CDR3 protein. Of hundreds of thousands of distinct CDR3 sequences in the sample, approximately 30% are singletons; the top ten hold approximately 14%. Material: blood. The receptor source for this set is a woman of 80 years or more in good health.

The chain employs TRBV20-1 and TRBJ2-1; 10 bases agree with TRBD1. Germline lookup yields CDR1 DFQATT and CDR2 SNEGSKA (reference sequence). After removal of 3 bases from V and 9 bases from J, the junction contained 5 bases not matched to a gene. There are 13 residues in the CDR3. CDR3 loop: CSARGQGIGEQFF. CDR3 DNA: TGCAGTGCTAGGGGACAGGGGATCGGTGAGCAGTTCTTC.

This clonotype has at least ten counts. The V and J genes are TRBV6-4 and TRBJ2-3, with 8 bases fitting TRBD2. The germline V gene encodes CDR1 MRHNA and CDR2 SNTAGT. This CDR3 is 15 amino acids long. V trimming: 3 bases; J trimming: 7 bases; junction bases outside the gene matches: 9. CDR3 loop: CASSEAGGKGHTQYF. CDR3 DNA sequence: TGTGCCAGCAGTGAGGCGGGGGGAAAGGGTCATACGCAGTATTTT.

This clonotype was observed a handful of times. A read error may explain this, as a much larger clone is one base away. J is TRBJ2-7 and V is TRBV7-2; 11 positions match TRBD1. Looked up from germline, CDR1 is SGHTA and CDR2 is FQGNSA. J gave up 7 bases and V 4 bases, and 9 bases lay outside the gene matches. The CDR3 contains 15 residues. For the CDR3, the DNA is TGTGCCAGCAGCTGGGGGGGACAGGGGGGTAATGAGCAGTACTTC. Its translation: CASSWGGQGGNEQYF.

The J gene is TRBJ1-6, the V gene TRBV5-1; possibly TRBD1 for D (6 bases). Trimming stripped 0 bases from V and 10 bases from J, with 17 bases between. The germline CDR1 and CDR2 sequences are SGHRS and YFSETQ. CDR3 length: 16 residues. The DNA of the CDR3 is TGCGCCAGCAGCTTGGCGGACTGGGGGCAACGCTCACCCCTCCACTTT. This codes for CASSLADWGQRSPLHF.

This clonotype turned up a few times. The rearrangement joins TRBV5-1 to TRBJ2-1, with D perhaps TRBD2 (6 bases). Germline V gene data show CDR1 as SGHRS and CDR2 as YFSETQ. The CDR3 extends over 14 amino acids. Between the trimmed V and J ends, which lost 4 bases and 8 bases, there was a span of 16 bases. The CDR3 nucleotides are TGCGCCAGCAGCCCGGGGAGGTATCAGGATGAGCAGTTCTTC. It specifies CASSPGRYQDEQFF.

About this clonotype: A much larger clone lies one base from this, so it may be a read error. The genes are TRBV7-9 and TRBJ2-7; 9 nucleotides align to TRBD1. J was trimmed by 2 bases and V by 11 bases; bases with no gene match: 7. There are 13 residues in the CDR3. Germline lookup yields CDR1 SEHNR and CDR2 FQNEAQ (reference sequence). The CDR3 loop is CAWRGTGTYEQYF. In nucleotides, the CDR3 is TGTGCCTGGAGGGGGACAGGGACCTACGAGCAGTACTTC.

A note on this clonotype: At one boundary the junction diverges from the germline segment, which might be a read error. CDR3 DNA: TGTGCCAGCAGGGAAGACAGGGGTGGCGAGCAGTACTTC. It encodes CASREDRGGEQYF. The genes are TRBV2 and TRBJ2-5; the match to TRBD1 covers 8 bases. The J call may be mistaken, given a closer DNA end match to TRBJ2-7. The CDR3 covers 13 residues. Germline V CDR1 and CDR2: SNHLY, FYNNEI.

A remark on this clonotype: One base away lies a much larger clone, so this may be a sequencing read error. V is TRBV4-2 and J is TRBJ1-2; D is unresolved. Germline CDR1 reads LGHNA; CDR2 reads YNFKEQ. The CDR3 extends over 15 amino acids. CDR3: CVSSQETRPSYGYTF. CDR3 sequence (DNA): TGTGTCAGCAGCCAAGAGACCAGGCCAAGCTATGGCTACACCTTC.